A single sample is the source of the 6 T cell receptor beta chains below, sequenced in a study of beta chain features in type 1 diabetes. Since all of the isolated RNA was reverse transcribed, expressed TCRB transcripts were what got sequenced. Sequencing used immunoSEQ multiplex PCR; TCRdb keeps in-frame clones, though not all of them. The sample holds around 160,000 clones, around 63% seen once. Overall study findings and caveats: Moderate yet significant TCRB CDR3 shortening was seen in Type 1 diabetes patients in all four CD4+ subsets.

No antigen has been assigned to these receptors. Sequencing was done on a sample of naive CD4+ T cells from blood. All receptors come from a man aged 25 to 40 with type 1 diabetes.

The chain joins TRBV30 to TRBJ1-2; D is uncertain. Trimming cost V 1 base and J 8 bases, with 14 bases left between them. The germline gives CDR1 GTSNPN, CDR2 SVGIG (reference sequence). This CDR3 has 13 residues. The CDR3 is CAWSAPNVGGYTF. The DNA for the CDR3 is TGTGCCTGGAGTGCCCCGAATGTGGGCGGCTACACCTTC.

V and J are TRBV27 and TRBJ2-3, with D perhaps matching TRBD1 (5 bases). In germline, CDR1 is MNHEY, CDR2 SMNVEV (reference sequence). V was pared by 2 bases and J by 2 bases, with 8 bases between. The CDR3 contains 14 residues. This CDR3 is CASSLRGVTDTQYF. The CDR3 DNA follows: TGTGCCAGCAGTTTAAGGGGTGTCACAGATACGCAGTATTTT.

This sequence joins TRBV4-3 and TRBJ2-5; D gene ambiguous. This CDR3 region has 16 residues. Germline CDR1 is LGHNA and CDR2 is YSLEER. Trimming shortened V by 1 base and J by 3 bases, and 15 bases separated the two germline ends. CDR3 protein: CASSQGKGRPKETQYF. CDR3 DNA sequence: TGCGCCAGCAGCCAAGGGAAGGGCAGACCGAAAGAGACCCAGTACTTC.

This clone has a handful of counts. This sequence joins TRBV4-1 and TRBJ2-6; 9 bases line up with TRBD1. The trim removed 5 bases at V and 4 bases at J, leaving 9 bases unmatched. The germline V gene has CDR1 MGHRA and CDR2 YSYEKL. This CDR3 is built from 17 residues. CDR3 sequence: CASSKGDRVVGANVLTF. The CDR3 DNA reads as TGCGCCAGCAGCAAGGGGGACAGGGTAGTCGGGGCCAACGTCCTGACTTTC.

This clone was seen just once. The sample holds other DNA sequences that translate to the same CDR3. The chain employs TRBV7-2 and TRBJ1-1; a possible D gene is TRBD1 (6 bases). The CDR3 has 14 residues. CDR1 and CDR2 from the germline V gene are SGHTA and FQGNSA. Trimming left V 0 bases short and J 1 base short, with 6 bases between. CDR3 bases: TGTGCCAGCAGCTTAGCGACAGGGAACACTGAAGCTTTCTTT. Residues: CASSLATGNTEAFF.

The rearrangement joins TRBV7-2 to TRBJ1-1; a weak D match, TRBD1 (6 bases). CDR3 length: 14 residues. V was cut by 5 bases and J by 2 bases, with 12 bases left in between. Germline-derived CDR1 and CDR2 are SGHTA and FQGNSA. The CDR3 region is CASSPGQFNTEAFF. The CDR3 region has the DNA TGTGCCAGCAGCCCGGGACAATTCAACACTGAAGCTTTCTTT.